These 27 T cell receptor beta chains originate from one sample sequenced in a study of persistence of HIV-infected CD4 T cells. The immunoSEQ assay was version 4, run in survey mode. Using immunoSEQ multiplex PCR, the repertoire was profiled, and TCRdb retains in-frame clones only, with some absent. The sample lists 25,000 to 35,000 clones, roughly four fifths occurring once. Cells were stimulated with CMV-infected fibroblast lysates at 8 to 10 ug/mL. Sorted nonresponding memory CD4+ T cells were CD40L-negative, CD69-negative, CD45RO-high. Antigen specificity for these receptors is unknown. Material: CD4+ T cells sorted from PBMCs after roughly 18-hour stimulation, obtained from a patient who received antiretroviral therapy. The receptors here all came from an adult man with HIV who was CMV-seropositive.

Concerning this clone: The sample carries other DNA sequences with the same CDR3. DNA for the CDR3: TGTGCCAGCAGCTCACCGGGACAGGGATTGAACACTGAAGCTTTCTTT. This sequence encodes CASSSPGQGLNTEAFF. V gene TRBV5-4 combines with J gene TRBJ1-1; 9 nucleotides agree with TRBD1. CDR3 length: 16 residues. The trim removed 3 bases at V and 0 bases at J, leaving 6 bases unmatched. CDR1 SGHNT and CDR2 YYREEE come from the germline V gene (reference sequence).

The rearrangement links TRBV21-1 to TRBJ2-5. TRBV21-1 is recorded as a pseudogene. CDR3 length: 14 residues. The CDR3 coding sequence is TGTGCCAGGACACAGGGACTCTCCCAAGAGACCCAGTACTTC. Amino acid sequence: CARTQGLSQETQYF.

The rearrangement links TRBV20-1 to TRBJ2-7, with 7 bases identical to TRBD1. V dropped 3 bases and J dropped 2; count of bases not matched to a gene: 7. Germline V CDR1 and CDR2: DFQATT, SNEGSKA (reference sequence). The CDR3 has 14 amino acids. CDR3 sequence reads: CSASSDRAPYEQYF. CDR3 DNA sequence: TGCAGTGCTAGTAGTGACAGGGCCCCCTACGAGCAGTACTTC.

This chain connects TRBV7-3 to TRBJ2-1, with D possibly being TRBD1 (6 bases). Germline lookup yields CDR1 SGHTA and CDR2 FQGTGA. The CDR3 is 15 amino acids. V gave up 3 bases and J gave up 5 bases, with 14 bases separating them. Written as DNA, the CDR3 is TGTGCCAGCAGCTTTGCCGACAGGAGAAACAATGAGCAGTTCTTC. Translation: CASSFADRRNNEQFF.

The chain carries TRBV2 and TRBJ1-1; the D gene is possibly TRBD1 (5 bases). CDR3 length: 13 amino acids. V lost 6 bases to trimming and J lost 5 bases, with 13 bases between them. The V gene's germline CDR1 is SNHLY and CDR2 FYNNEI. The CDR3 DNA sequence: TGTGCCAGCAGGCGGGACTCAGGGACTGAAGCTTTCTTT. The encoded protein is CASRRDSGTEAFF.

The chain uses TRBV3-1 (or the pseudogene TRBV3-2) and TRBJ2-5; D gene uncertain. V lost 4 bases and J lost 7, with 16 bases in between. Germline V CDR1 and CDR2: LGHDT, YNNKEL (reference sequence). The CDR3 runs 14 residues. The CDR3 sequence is CASSLDIRLGTQYF. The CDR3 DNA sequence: TGTGCCAGCAGCCTTGATATTAGGTTGGGGACCCAGTACTTC.

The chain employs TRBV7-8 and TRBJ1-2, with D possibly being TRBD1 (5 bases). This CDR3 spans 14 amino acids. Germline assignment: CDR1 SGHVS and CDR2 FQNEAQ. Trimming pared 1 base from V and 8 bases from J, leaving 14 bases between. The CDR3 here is CASSLGVREHGYTF. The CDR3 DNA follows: TGTGCCAGCAGCTTAGGGGTCAGGGAACACGGCTACACCTTC.

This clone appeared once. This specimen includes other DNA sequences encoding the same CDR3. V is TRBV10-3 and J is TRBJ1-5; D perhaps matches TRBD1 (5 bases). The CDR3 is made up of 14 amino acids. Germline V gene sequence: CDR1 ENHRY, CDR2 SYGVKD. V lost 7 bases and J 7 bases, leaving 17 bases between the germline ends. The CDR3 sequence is CAINQAGGGQPQHF. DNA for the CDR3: TGTGCCATCAATCAGGCCGGGGGGGGGCAGCCCCAGCATTTT.

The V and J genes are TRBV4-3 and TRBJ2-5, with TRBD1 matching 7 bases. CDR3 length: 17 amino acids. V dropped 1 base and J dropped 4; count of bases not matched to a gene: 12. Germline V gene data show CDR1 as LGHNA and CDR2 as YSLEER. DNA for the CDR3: TGCGCCAGCAGCCAAGTCTCCATCAGACAGGGCGTAGAGACCCAGTACTTC. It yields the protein CASSQVSIRQGVETQYF.

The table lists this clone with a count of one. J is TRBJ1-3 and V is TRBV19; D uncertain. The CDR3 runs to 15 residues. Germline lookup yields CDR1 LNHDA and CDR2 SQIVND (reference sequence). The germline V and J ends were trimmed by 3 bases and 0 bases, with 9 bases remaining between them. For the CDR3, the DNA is TGTGCCAGTAGTATCTTCAGCCTCTCTGGAAACACCATATATTTT. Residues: CASSIFSLSGNTIYF.

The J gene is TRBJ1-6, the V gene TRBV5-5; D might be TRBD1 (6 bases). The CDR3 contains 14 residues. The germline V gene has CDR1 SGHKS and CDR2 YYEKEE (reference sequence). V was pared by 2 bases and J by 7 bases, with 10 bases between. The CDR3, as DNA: TGTGCCAGCAGCTTCCGGACAGAAAATTCACCCCTCCACTTT. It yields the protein CASSFRTENSPLHF.

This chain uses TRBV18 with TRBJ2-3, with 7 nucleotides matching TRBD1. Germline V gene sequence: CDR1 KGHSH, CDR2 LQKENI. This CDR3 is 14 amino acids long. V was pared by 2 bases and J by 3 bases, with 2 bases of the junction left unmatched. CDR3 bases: TGTGCCAGCTCACCAATACAGGGGACAGATACGCAGTATTTT. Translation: CASSPIQGTDTQYF.

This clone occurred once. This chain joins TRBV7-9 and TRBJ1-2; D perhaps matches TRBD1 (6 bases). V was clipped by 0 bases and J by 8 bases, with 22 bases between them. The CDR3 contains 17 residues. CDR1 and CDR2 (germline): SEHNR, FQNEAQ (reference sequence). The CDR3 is CASSLAAGAQPGRGYTF. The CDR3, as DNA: TGTGCCAGCAGCTTAGCGGCGGGGGCGCAGCCTGGAAGAGGCTACACCTTC.

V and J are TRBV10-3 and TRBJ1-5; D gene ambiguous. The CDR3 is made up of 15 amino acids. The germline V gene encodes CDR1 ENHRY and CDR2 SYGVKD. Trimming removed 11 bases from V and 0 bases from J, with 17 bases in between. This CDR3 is CADPRGIYSNQPQHF. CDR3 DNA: TGTGCCGATCCCAGAGGCATCTATAGCAATCAGCCCCAGCATTTT.

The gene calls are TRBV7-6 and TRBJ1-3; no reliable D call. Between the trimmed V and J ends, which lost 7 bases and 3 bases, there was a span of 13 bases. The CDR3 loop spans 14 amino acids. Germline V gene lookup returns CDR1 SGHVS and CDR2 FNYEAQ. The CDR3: CASTESRYGNTIYF. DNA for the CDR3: TGTGCCAGCACCGAATCCCGCTATGGAAACACCATATATTTT.

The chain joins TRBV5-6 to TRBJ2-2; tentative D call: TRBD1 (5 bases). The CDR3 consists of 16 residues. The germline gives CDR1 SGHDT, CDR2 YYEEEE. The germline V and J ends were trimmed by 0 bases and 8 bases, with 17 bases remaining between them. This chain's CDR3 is CASSLGLGEGSGELFF. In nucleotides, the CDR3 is TGTGCCAGCAGCTTGGGATTAGGGGAAGGATCTGGGGAGCTGTTTTTT.

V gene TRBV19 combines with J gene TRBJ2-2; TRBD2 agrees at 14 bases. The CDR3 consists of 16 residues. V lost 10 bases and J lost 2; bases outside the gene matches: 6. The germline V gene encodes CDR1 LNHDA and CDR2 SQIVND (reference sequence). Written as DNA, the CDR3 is TGTGCCACCCGGACTAGCGGGGGGATAAACACCGGGGAGCTGTTTTTT. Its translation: CATRTSGGINTGELFF.

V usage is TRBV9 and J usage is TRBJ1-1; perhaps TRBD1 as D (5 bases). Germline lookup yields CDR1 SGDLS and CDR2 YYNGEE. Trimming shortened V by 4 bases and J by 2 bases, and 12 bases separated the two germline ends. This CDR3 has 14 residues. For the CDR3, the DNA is TGTGCCAGCAGCCTGAGAGGGGCAAACACTGAAGCTTTCTTT. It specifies CASSLRGANTEAFF.

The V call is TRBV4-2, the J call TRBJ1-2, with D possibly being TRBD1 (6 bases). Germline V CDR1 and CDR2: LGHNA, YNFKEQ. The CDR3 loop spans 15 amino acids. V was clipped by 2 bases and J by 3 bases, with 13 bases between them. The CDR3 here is CASSQPQGLYYGYTF. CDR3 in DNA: TGTGCCAGCAGCCAACCACAGGGACTCTACTATGGCTACACCTTC.

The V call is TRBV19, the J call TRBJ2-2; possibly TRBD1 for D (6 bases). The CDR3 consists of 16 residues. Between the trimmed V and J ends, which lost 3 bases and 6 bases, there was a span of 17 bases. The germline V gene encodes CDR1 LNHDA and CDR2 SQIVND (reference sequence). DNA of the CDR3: TGTGCCAGTAGTATGTCCGGGACACTTAATCCCGGGGAGCTGTTTTTT. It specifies CASSMSGTLNPGELFF.

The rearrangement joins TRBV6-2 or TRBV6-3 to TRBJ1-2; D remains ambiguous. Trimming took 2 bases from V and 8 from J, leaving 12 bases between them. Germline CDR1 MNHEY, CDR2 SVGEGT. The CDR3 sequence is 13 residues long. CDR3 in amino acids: CASSYPGGKGYTF. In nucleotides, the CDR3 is TGTGCCAGCAGTTACCCGGGAGGGAAGGGCTACACCTTC.

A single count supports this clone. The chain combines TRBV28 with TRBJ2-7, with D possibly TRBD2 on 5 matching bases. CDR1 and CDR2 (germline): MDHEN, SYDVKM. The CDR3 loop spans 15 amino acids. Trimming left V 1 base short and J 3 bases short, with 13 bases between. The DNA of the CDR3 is TGTGCCAGCAGTTTATTGTCCGGGATGGGCTACGAGCAGTACTTC. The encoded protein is CASSLLSGMGYEQYF.

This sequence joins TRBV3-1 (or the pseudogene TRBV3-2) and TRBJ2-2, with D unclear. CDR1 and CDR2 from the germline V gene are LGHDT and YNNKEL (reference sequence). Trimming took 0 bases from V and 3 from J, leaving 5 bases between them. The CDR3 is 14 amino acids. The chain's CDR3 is CASSQDHYTGELFF. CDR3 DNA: TGTGCCAGCAGCCAAGATCACTACACCGGGGAGCTGTTTTTT.

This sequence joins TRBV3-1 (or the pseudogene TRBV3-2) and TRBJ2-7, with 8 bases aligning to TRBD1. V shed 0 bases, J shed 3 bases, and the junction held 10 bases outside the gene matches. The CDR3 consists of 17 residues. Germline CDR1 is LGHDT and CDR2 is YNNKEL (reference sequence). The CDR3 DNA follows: TGTGCCAGCAGCCAAGATGGGAAGACAGGGGCCTTCTACGAGCAGTACTTC. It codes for CASSQDGKTGAFYEQYF.

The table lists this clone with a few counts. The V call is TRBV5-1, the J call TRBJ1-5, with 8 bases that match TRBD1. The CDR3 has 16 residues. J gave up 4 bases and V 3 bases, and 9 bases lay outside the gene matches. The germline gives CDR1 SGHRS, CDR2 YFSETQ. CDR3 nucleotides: TGCGCCAGCAGCTCCGGACAGGGCGGCTCTAATCAGCCCCAGCATTTT. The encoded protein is CASSSGQGGSNQPQHF.

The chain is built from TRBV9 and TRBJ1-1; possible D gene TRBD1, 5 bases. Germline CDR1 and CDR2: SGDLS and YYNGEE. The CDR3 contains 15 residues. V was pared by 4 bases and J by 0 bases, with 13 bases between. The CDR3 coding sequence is TGTGCCAGCAGCTCCCGATCAGGGCTGAACACTGAAGCTTTCTTT. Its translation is CASSSRSGLNTEAFF.

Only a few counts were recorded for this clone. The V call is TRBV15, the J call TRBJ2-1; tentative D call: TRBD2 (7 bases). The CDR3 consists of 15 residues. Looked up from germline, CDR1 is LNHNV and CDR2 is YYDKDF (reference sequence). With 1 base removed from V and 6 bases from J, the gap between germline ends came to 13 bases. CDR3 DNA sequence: TGTGCCACCAGCAGAGGAAGGGGGAGGGGCAATGAGCAGTTCTTC. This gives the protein CATSRGRGRGNEQFF.